The T cell receptor (beta chain) described here comes from a study of blood T cell repertoires in COVID-19 (TCRdb year 2020). Turning to the overall study: Samples covering the acute and convalescent phases of COVID-19 were provided by collaborators in the United States, Italy and Spain. The material from the prospective study consisted of cDNA or gDNA derived from T cells, B-cell-depleted T cells, or PBMCs. Deeply sampled blood TCRbeta repertoires from subjects exposed to, actively infected with, or recovered from COVID-19 were included in the dataset. The repertoires were made available in a free public database intended to serve as a resource for research on the immune response to SARS-CoV-2. The samples were drawn from two sources: the first 160 participants of the ongoing ImmuneRACE study, and fewer than 1,500 subjects contributed by 6 global collaborators. Nearly every sample came with metadata listing a de-identified subject ID, COVID-19 status, age in years and sex. Where available, HLA class I and class II types were obtained from metadata supplied by the sample provider rather than from assay-based typing.

For CDR1 and CDR2, the germline V gene (reference sequence) lists WNHNN and SYGVQD. CDR3 length: 17 amino acids, cysteine to phenylalanine. Kept here is only the CDR3 DNA, which spans 51 bases and is read in frame from base 1. V gives up 0 bases and J gives up 0 bases, and the segment between their germline ends measures 13 bases. The immunoSEQ Assay, a bias-controlled multiplex PCR, was used to amplify TCRbeta CDR3 regions from genomic DNA. In the authors' own workflow: The number of nucleated cells in each sample was estimated from the amplification of reference gene primers within the assay. Sequence reads were collapsed and filtered to measure the absolute abundance of every unique TCRbeta CDR3 rearrangement. For each sample, productive Simpson clonality was calculated by taking the square root of Simpson's diversity index across productive rearrangements. The source is immuneACCESS, and TCRdb retained only in-frame sequences with V and J called. Part of the clones is not carried over; for the studies checked, unresolved V genes explain less than half of this, and the remainder is unexplained. V and J calls and clone size come straight from that table; D and trimming were deduced from the DNA. The sample yields some 250,000 clones; about nine tenths were counted once. Clones ranked in the top ten supply about 7% of the sample.

Overall study results and their limits: Clinical and demographic metadata were provided uncurated, with the amount varying by source and participant.

Samples from volunteer blood donors who had recovered from COVID-19 were contributed by a second Seattle source. The collaborating institutions used their own protocols to collect whole blood in K2EDTA tubes. For TCRbeta analysis, collaborators shipped samples in one of three forms: frozen whole blood, isolated PBMCs, or DNA extracted from either of those sample types. As regards this clone: Its antigen is still unknown. No clone much larger than this one lies a single base away; base qualities are absent.

The chain is made from TRBV10-1 and TRBJ2-3, and possibly TRBD2, on 5 matching bases. What was sequenced was peripheral blood. This receptor was taken from a man between 60 and 70 years old who had recovered from COVID-19. Here is the DNA: TGCGCCAGCAGTGAGTCGACTACCGGATCTAGCACAGATACGCAGTATTTT. The encoded protein is CASSESTTGSSTDTQYF.